This entry lists 10 T cell receptor beta chains sequenced from one sample in a study of blood T cell repertoires in COVID-19. The repertoire was sequenced with immunoSEQ multiplex PCR; TCRdb's copy has only in-frame clones and lacks some. The top ten hold less than 3% of the sample, which has roughly 150,000 clones, around 92% seen once. The sequencing input was peripheral blood. All receptors derive from a man between 60 and 75 years old with acute or convalescent COVID-19.

The chain links TRBV27 to TRBJ2-1, with 7 bases fitting TRBD1. This CDR3 is built from 12 residues. Unmatched junction bases numbered 1, after V lost 5 bases and J lost 6 bases. Germline V lookup: CDR1 MNHEY, CDR2 SMNVEV (reference sequence). CDR3 region: CASSRQGNEQFF. The DNA for the CDR3 is TGTGCCAGCAGTCGACAGGGCAATGAGCAGTTCTTC.

The chain combines TRBV3-1 (or the pseudogene TRBV3-2) with TRBJ1-4; D ambiguous. Germline values: CDR1 LGHDT, CDR2 YNNKEL (reference sequence). V lost 0 bases and J lost 8, with 10 bases in between. CDR3 size: 14 residues. The CDR3 nucleotides read TGTGCCAGCAGCCAAGATGACGGAGCCGAAAAACTGTTTTTT. Translated, it gives CASSQDDGAEKLFF.

This clone was found a few times. The chain combines TRBV9 with TRBJ1-5; D uncertain. Germline V lookup: CDR1 SGDLS, CDR2 YYNGEE. The CDR3 has 14 residues. Trimming removed 1 base from V and 7 bases from J, with 12 bases in between. CDR3 sequence reads: CASSVSGSGQPQHF. In DNA, the CDR3 is TGTGCCAGCAGCGTATCGGGGTCTGGACAGCCCCAGCATTTT.

Points on this clone: The sample has other DNA sequences that encode this CDR3 too. This chain connects TRBV18 to TRBJ1-1; 9 bases are a match to TRBD1. In germline, CDR1 is KGHSH, CDR2 LQKENI. This CDR3 is built from 14 residues. J lost 5 bases, V lost 6 bases, and 7 bases had no gene match. CDR3 loop: CASSPDRGGTEAFF. CDR3 bases: TGTGCCAGCTCTCCGGACAGGGGAGGGACTGAAGCTTTCTTT.

The rearrangement joins TRBV9 to TRBJ2-7, with TRBD2 matching over 11 bases. Germline CDR1 reads SGDLS; CDR2 reads YYNGEE. With V trimmed by 4 bases and J by 2 bases, 5 bases remained unmatched. CDR3 length: 15 residues. The CDR3 reads CASSSTSGGTYEQYF. The CDR3 coding sequence is TGTGCCAGCAGCTCTACTAGCGGGGGAACCTACGAGCAGTACTTC.

The CDR3 DNA reads TGTGCCAGTAGTATCGGGACAGGGGGGAATTCACCCCTCCACTTT. Translating it yields CASSIGTGGNSPLHF. The chain uses TRBV19 and TRBJ1-6; TRBD1 aligns across 11 bases. Germline V gene lookup returns CDR1 LNHDA and CDR2 SQIVND (reference sequence). There are 15 residues in the CDR3. V shed 3 bases, J shed 7 bases, and the junction held 2 bases outside the gene matches.

The V gene is TRBV5-1, the J gene TRBJ1-1, with D perhaps matching TRBD1 (5 bases). In germline, CDR1 is SGHRS, CDR2 YFSETQ. Trimming shortened V by 6 bases and J by 1 base, and 10 bases separated the two germline ends. The CDR3 is 13 residues long. CDR3 nucleotide sequence: TGCGCCAGCAATCCCGGGGGGAACACTGAAGCTTTCTTT. Protein: CASNPGGNTEAFF.

This clone was picked up one time. The rearrangement joins TRBV4-1 to TRBJ1-1; D call uncertain. The ends were cut back, 0 bases at V and 5 bases at J, with 10 bases in the middle. The germline gives CDR1 MGHRA, CDR2 YSYEKL. The CDR3 totals 14 residues. CDR3: CASSQEEYGTEAFF. The DNA of the CDR3 is TGCGCCAGCAGCCAAGAGGAATACGGGACTGAAGCTTTCTTT.

The chain uses TRBV30 and TRBJ1-6; 8 positions match TRBD1. The ends lost 1 base at V and 10 bases at J; junction bases unmatched: 6. CDR1 GTSNPN and CDR2 SVGIG come from the germline V gene (reference sequence). CDR3 length: 14 amino acids. The CDR3 sequence: CAWSAGTGGSPLHF. CDR3 nucleotides: TGTGCCTGGAGTGCCGGGACAGGAGGCTCACCCCTCCACTTT.

The chain carries TRBV5-1 and TRBJ1-4, with D uncertain. Per the germline V gene, CDR1 is SGHRS and CDR2 is YFSETQ. V lost 1 base and J lost 0, with 7 bases in between. This CDR3 contains 15 residues. CDR3 region: CASSLTAATNEKLFF. In DNA, the CDR3 is TGCGCCAGCAGCTTGACAGCCGCAACTAATGAAAAACTGTTTTTT.